The clone carrying this T cell receptor (beta chain) was found a few times. One end of the junction is discordant with germline, which a read error may explain. The length of the CDR3 is 15 residues. The germline V gene has CDR1 LGHNA and CDR2 YNFKEQ. From the RT-PCR reads, TCRdb called clonotypes with MiXCR, one entry per CDR3 protein. Of some 160,000 distinct CDR3 sequences in the sample, 24% are singletons; the top ten hold about 24%. The data belong to a study of patients and donors after allogeneic stem cell transplantation. Material: blood, either unsorted or a sorted T cell fraction (not recorded which). The rearrangement uses TRBV4-2 and TRBJ2-2; possibly TRBD1 for D (6 bases). This receptor was taken from a human donor who was either an allogeneic HSCT recipient or a stem cell or donor lymphocyte infusion donor (not recorded which). It is not recorded whose cells these are; they may come from a transplant donor. The CDR3 protein is CAGSRTDHWTGELFF. CDR3 nucleotide sequence: TGTGCCGGCAGCAGGACAGATCATTGGACCGGGGAGCTGTTTTTT.